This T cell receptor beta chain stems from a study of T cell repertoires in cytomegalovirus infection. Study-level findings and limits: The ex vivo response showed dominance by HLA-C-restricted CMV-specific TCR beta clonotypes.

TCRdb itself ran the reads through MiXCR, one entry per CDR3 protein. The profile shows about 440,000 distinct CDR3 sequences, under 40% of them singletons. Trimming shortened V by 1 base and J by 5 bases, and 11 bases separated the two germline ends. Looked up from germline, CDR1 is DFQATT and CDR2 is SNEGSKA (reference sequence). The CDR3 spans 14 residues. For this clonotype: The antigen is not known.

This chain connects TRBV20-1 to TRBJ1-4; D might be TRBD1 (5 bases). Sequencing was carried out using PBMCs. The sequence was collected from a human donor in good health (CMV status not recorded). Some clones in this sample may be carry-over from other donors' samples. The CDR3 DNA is TGCAGTGCTAGAGTATGGGGGTCCAATGAAAAACTGTTTTTT. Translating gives CSARVWGSNEKLFF.